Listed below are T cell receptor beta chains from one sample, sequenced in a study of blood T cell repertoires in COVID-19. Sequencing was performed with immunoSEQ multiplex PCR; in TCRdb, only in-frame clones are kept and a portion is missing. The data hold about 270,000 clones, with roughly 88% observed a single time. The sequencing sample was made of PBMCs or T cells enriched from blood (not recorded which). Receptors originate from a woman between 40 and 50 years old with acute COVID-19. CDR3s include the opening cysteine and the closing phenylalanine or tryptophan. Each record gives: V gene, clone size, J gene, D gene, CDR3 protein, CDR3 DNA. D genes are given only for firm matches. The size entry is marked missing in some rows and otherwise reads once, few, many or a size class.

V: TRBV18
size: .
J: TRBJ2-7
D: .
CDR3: CASSPFDSSYEQYF
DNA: TGTGCCAGCTCACCATTCGACAGCTCCTACGAGCAGTACTTC

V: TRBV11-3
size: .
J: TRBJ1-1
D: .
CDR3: CASSLFSVMNTEAFF
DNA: TGTGCCAGCAGCTTATTTTCAGTTATGAACACTGAAGCTTTCTTT

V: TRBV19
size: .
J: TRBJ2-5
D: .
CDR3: CASSIDKRRETQYF
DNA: TGTGCCAGTAGTATAGATAAGCGGCGGGAGACCCAGTACTTC

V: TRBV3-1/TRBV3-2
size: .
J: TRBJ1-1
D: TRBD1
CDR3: CASSEDRGTEAFF
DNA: TGTGCCAGCAGCGAAGACAGGGGCACTGAAGCTTTCTTT

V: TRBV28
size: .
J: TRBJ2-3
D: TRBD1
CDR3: CASSRSTGVKDTQYF
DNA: TGTGCCAGCAGCAGATCAACAGGGGTGAAGGATACGCAGTATTTT

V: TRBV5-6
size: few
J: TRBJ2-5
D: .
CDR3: CASSLRQGQETQYF
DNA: TGTGCCAGCAGCTTGCGGCAGGGGCAAGAGACCCAGTACTTC

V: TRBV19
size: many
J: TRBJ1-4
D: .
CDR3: CASSIDRRWTNEKLFF
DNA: TGTGCCAGTAGTATAGATCGGAGATGGACTAATGAAAAACTGTTTTTT

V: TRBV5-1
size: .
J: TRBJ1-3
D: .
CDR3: CASSQQGGSGNTIYF
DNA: TGCGCCAGCAGCCAACAAGGCGGCTCTGGAAACACCATATATTTT

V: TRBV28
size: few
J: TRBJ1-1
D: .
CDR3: CASSEQGNTEAFF
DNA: TGTGCCAGCAGTGAACAGGGAAACACTGAAGCTTTCTTT

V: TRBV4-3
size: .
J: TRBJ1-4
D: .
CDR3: CASSQDPEGVNEKLFF
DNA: TGCGCCAGCAGCCAAGATCCGGAAGGGGTTAATGAAAAACTGTTTTTT

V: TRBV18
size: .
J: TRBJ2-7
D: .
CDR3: CASSEILGRYEQYF
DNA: TGTGCCAGCTCAGAAATACTGGGGCGCTACGAGCAGTACTTC

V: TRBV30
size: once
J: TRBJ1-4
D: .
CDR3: CAWSIGRIQLFF
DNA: TGTGCCTGGAGTATTGGGCGAATTCAACTGTTTTTT

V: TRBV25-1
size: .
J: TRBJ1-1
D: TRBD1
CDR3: CASLKQGATEAFF
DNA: TGTGCCAGCCTCAAACAGGGGGCCACTGAAGCTTTCTTT

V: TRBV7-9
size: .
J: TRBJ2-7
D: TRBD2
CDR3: CASSLERGQYF
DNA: TGTGCCAGCAGCTTAGAGCGGGGACAGTACTTC

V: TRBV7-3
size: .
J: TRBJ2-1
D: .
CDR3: CASSPAAPSSYNEQFF
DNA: TGTGCCAGCAGCCCCGCCGCACCGAGCTCCTACAATGAGCAGTTCTTC

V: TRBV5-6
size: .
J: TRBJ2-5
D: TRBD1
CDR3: CASSARRGWGETQYF
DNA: TGTGCCAGCAGTGCTCGCAGGGGGTGGGGAGAGACCCAGTACTTC

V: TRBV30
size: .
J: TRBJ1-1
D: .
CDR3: CAWSAGRGRSTEAFF
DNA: TGTGCCTGGAGTGCGGGGAGGGGGAGGTCCACTGAAGCTTTCTTT

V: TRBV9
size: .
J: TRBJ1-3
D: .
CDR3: CASSVALTGSSGNTIYF
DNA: TGTGCCAGCAGCGTAGCCCTTACAGGTTCCTCTGGAAACACCATATATTTT

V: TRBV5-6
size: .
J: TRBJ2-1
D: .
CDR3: CASSLDLAGSSYNEQFF
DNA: TGTGCCAGCAGCTTGGATCTGGCGGGGAGCTCCTACAATGAGCAGTTCTTC

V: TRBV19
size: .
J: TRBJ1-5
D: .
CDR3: CASSIGGGGYQPQHF
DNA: TGTGCCAGTAGTATAGGGGGGGGCGGATATCAGCCCCAGCATTTT

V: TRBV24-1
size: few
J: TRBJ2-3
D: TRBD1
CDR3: CATSDSGQDTDTQYF
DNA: TGTGCCACCAGTGATTCCGGACAGGACACAGATACGCAGTATTTT

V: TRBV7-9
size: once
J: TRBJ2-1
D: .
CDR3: CASSLGTLGEQFF
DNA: TGTGCCAGCAGCCTCGGCACACTAGGTGAGCAGTTCTTC

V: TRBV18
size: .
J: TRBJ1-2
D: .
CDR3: CASSPPGNYGYTF
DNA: TGTGCCAGCTCACCTCCCGGGAACTATGGCTACACCTTC

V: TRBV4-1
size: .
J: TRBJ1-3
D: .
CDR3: CASSPVGSGGNTIYF
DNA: TGCGCCAGCAGCCCCGTCGGGTCCGGTGGGAACACCATATATTTT

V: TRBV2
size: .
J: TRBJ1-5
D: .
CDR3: CASNLRGINQPQHF
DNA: TGTGCCAGCAACCTCAGGGGAATCAATCAGCCCCAGCATTTT

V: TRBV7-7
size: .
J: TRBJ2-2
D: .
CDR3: CASSATAPLANTGELFF
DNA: TGTGCTAGCAGCGCGACAGCTCCCCTCGCGAACACCGGGGAGCTGTTTTTT

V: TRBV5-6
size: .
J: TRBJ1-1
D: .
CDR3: CASSPQGTEAFF
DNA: TGTGCCAGCAGCCCGCAGGGTACTGAAGCTTTCTTT

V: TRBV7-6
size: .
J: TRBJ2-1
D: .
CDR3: CASSLAGDGSGYNEQFF
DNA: TGTGCCAGCAGCTTAGCGGGGGACGGGAGTGGTTACAATGAGCAGTTCTTC

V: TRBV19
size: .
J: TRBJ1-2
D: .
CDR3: CASSPTIYYGYTF
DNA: TGTGCCAGTAGTCCAACGATATACTACGGCTACACCTTC

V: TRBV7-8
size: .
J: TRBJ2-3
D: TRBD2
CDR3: CASRLAPAGTSWDTQYF
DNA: TGTGCCAGCAGGCTGGCCCCCGCGGGGACTAGCTGGGATACGCAGTATTTT

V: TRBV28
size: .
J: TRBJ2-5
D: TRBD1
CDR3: CASSRTGGQETQYF
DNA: TGTGCCAGCAGTCGGACAGGAGGCCAAGAGACCCAGTACTTC

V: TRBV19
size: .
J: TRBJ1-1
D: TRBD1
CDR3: CASSTWDRGSTEAFF
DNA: TGTGCCAGTAGTACATGGGACAGGGGGTCCACTGAAGCTTTCTTT

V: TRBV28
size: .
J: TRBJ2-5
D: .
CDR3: CASSLIRETQYF
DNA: TGTGCCAGCAGTTTAATCCGGGAGACCCAGTACTTC

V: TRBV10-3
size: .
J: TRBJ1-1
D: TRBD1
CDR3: CAISAQGAGGNTEAFF
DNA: TGTGCCATCAGTGCACAGGGGGCCGGTGGGAACACTGAAGCTTTCTTT

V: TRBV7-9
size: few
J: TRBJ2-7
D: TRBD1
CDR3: CASSFLKNRGYEQYF
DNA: TGTGCCAGCAGCTTTCTCAAGAACAGGGGTTACGAGCAGTACTTC

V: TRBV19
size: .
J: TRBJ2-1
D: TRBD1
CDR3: CASSTRQGTSNEQFF
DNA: TGTGCCAGTAGTACCCGACAGGGAACGAGCAATGAGCAGTTCTTC

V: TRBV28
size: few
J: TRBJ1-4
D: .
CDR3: CASSLAQGPEKLFF
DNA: TGTGCCAGCAGTTTAGCACAGGGCCCCGAAAAACTGTTTTTT

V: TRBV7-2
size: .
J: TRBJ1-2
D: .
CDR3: CASGHPGMGGGYTF
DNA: TGTGCCAGCGGACACCCTGGGATGGGGGGTGGCTACACCTTC

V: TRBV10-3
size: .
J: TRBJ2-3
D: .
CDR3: CAISEPRGAQYF
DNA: TGTGCCATCAGTGAGCCGCGGGGAGCGCAGTATTTT

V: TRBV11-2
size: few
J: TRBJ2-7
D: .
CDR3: CASSLPAYEQYF
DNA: TGTGCCAGCAGCTTACCAGCCTACGAGCAGTACTTC

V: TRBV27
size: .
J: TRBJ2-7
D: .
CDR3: CASSTAAYTYEQYF
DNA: TGTGCCAGCAGCACCGCAGCGTACACCTACGAGCAGTACTTC

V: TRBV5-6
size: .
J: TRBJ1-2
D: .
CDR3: CASSLVGVNNYGYTF
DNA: TGTGCCAGCAGCTTGGTCGGGGTCAATAACTATGGCTACACCTTC